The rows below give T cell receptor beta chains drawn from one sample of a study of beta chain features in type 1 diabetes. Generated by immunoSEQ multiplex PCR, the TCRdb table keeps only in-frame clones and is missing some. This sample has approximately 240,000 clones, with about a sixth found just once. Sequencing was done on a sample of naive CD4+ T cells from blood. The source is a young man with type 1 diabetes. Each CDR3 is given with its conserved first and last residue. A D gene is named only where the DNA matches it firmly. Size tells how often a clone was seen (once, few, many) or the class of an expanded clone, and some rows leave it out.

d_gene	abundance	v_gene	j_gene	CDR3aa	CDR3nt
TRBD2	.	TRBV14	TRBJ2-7	CASSPLAGASYEQYF	TGTGCCAGCAGCCCACTAGCGGGGGCCTCCTACGAGCAGTACTTC
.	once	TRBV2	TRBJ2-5	CAVGDFQETQYF	TGTGCGGTGGGGGACTTCCAAGAGACCCAGTACTTC
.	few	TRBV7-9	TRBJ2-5	CASSPTEETQYF	TGTGCCAGCAGCCCGACGGAGGAGACCCAGTACTTC
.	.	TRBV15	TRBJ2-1	CATSRGGEVAYNEQFF	TGTGCCACCAGCAGAGGAGGGGAGGTAGCCTACAATGAGCAGTTCTTC
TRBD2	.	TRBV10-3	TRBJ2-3	CAISGVLAGGTDTQYF	TGTGCCATCAGTGGAGTCCTAGCGGGAGGTACAGATACGCAGTATTTT
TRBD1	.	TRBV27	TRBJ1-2	CASSPGQGIRANYGYTF	TGTGCCAGCAGTCCGGGACAGGGGATTCGGGCTAACTATGGCTACACCTTC
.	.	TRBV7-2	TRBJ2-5	CASSLRLQETQYF	TGTGCCAGCAGCTTAAGACTCCAAGAGACCCAGTACTTC
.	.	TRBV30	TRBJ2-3	CAWSVREWLAISTDTQYF	TGTGCCTGGAGTGTACGTGAATGGCTAGCGATTAGCACAGATACGCAGTATTTT
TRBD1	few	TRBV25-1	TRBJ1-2	CASRGDRYGYTF	TGTGCCAGCAGAGGGGACAGATATGGCTACACCTTC
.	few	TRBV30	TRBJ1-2	CAWSVHLAGTYGYTF	TGTGCCTGGAGTGTTCATCTGGCCGGGACGTATGGCTACACCTTC
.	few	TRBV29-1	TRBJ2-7	CSVGPGEYEQYF	TGCAGCGTTGGGCCAGGGGAATACGAGCAGTACTTC
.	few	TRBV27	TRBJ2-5	CASSGRTEQETQYF	TGTGCCAGCAGTGGGCGGACAGAGCAAGAGACCCAGTACTTC
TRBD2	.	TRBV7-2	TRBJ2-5	CASSASTSGRGRETQYF	TGTGCCAGCAGCGCCTCAACTAGCGGGAGGGGTCGGGAGACCCAGTACTTC
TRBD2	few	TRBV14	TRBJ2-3	CASSLGLAGATQYF	TGTGCCAGCAGCCTGGGACTAGCGGGAGCTACGCAGTATTTT
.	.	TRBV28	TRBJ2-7	CASSLSLLDSYEQYF	TGTGCCAGCAGTTTATCCCTATTAGACTCCTACGAGCAGTACTTC
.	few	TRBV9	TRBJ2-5	CASSPRTVSREAQYF	TGTGCCAGCAGCCCCCGGACGGTATCAAGAGAGGCCCAGTACTTC
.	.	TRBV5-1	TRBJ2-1	CASSLDSIDEQFF	TGCGCCAGCAGCTTGGACAGCATAGATGAGCAGTTCTTC
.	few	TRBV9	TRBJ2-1	CASTQSSETYNEQFF	TGTGCCAGCACCCAGTCTAGCGAAACCTACAATGAGCAGTTCTTC
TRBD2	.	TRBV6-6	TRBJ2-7	CASGLAGVEQYF	TGTGCCAGTGGACTAGCGGGAGTCGAGCAGTACTTC
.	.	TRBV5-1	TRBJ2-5	CASSFFGDGETQYF	TGCGCCAGCAGCTTTTTCGGTGATGGAGAGACCCAGTACTTC
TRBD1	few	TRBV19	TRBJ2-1	CASSTAGTGYNEQFF	TGTGCCAGTAGTACCGCCGGGACAGGATACAATGAGCAGTTCTTC
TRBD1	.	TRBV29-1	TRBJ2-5	CSGADRGAETQYF	TGCAGCGGCGCCGACAGGGGCGCGGAGACCCAGTACTTC
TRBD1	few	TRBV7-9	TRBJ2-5	CASSLGRGGETQYF	TGTGCCAGCAGCTTAGGGAGAGGGGGCGAGACCCAGTACTTC
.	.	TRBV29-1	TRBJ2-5	CSVKGRYQETQYF	TGCAGCGTTAAGGGCCGGTACCAAGAGACCCAGTACTTC
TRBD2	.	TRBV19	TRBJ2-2	CASSAWTRSGELFF	TGTGCCAGTAGTGCCTGGACTAGGAGCGGGGAGCTGTTTTTT